The 20 T cell receptor beta chains in this list originate from one sample, sequenced in a study of CD8+CD57+ T cells in acquired aplastic anemia. Whoever was chosen for sequencing had shown CD8+CD57+ cell expansion by flow cytometry. TCR beta VDJ combinations and CDR3 sequences were profiled from genomic DNA. TCRdb re-derived calls from the reads in MiXCR, one entry per CDR3 protein. The table has about 270,000 distinct CDR3 sequences, around 82% seen once. The sample consisted of sorted CD4+, CD8+, or CD8+CD57+ T cells (not recorded which) from PBMCs. These receptors originate from a human donor with aplastic anemia.

J is TRBJ2-1 and V is TRBV7-8; D unclear. The ends were cut back, 0 bases at V and 13 bases at J, with 22 bases in the middle. The germline gives CDR1 SGHVS, CDR2 FQNEAQ. CDR3 size: 16 residues. This CDR3 reads CASSLAGGNDKQYQFF. DNA for the CDR3: TGTGCCAGCAGCTTAGCGGGCGGTAACGATAAGCAGTATCAGTTCTTC.

Of note for this clonotype: The junction differs from germline at one of its ends, possibly a read error. The rearrangement joins TRBV7-9 to TRBJ2-5; a possible D gene is TRBD2 (5 bases). The CDR3 has 14 amino acids. The germline CDR1 and CDR2 sequences are SEHNR and FQNEAQ (reference sequence). The CDR3 DNA sequence: TGTGCCAGCAGCTTAGTAACCGGGGAGCTGTTTTTGTGCTTC. Its protein product is CASSLVTGELFLCF.

This rearrangement joins TRBV25-1 to TRBJ1-4; unclear D gene. V dropped 6 bases and J dropped 8 bases, with 10 bases sitting between them. The CDR3 totals 12 residues. Germline values: CDR1 MGHDK, CDR2 SYGVNS. CDR3 loop: CASRERGEKLFF. The CDR3 DNA follows: TGTGCCAGCAGGGAACGGGGAGAAAAACTGTTTTTT.

Note on this clonotype: One junction end disagrees with the germline gene, perhaps due to a read error. This chain uses TRBV7-9 with TRBJ2-3; D is unclear. The CDR3 is 14 residues long. Germline V gene sequence: CDR1 SEHNR, CDR2 FQNEAQ (reference sequence). CDR3 sequence: CASSLAARDPVLHF. The CDR3 bases are TGTGCCAGCAGCTTGGCGGCAAGAGACCCAGTACTTCATTTT.

About this clonotype: A junction end diverges from the germline sequence, so it may reflect a read error. The chain carries TRBV5-1 and TRBJ1-6; D is perhaps TRBD1 (5 bases). In germline, CDR1 is SGHRS, CDR2 YFSETQ. The CDR3 has 13 amino acids. The CDR3 DNA sequence: TGTGCCAGCAGCTTGGGTGACGGGGCAACCCTCCACTTT. It specifies CASSLGDGATLHF. The whole variable domain, filled in from reference TRBV5-1 and TRBJ1-6, reads KAGVTQTPRYLIKTRGQQVTLSCSPISGHRSVSWYQQTPGQGLQFLFEYFSETQRNKGNFPGRFSGRQFSNSRSEMNVSTLELGDSALYLCASSLGDGATLHFGNGTRLTVT.

Concerning this clonotype: This CDR3 is missing its conserved last phenylalanine or tryptophan, likely due to a read error. Because the CDR3's place on the DNA is in doubt, the DNA is left out and the CDR3 is given as listed by TCRdb. V is TRBV2 and J is TRBJ1-2; TRBD1, the table's D call, lacks a check against the DNA. The CDR3 sequence runs 15 residues, both termini included. The germline CDR1 and CDR2 sequences are SNHLY and FYNNEI. The CDR3 loop reads CASSWGQGSKHVFAL.

Comment on this clonotype: This may be a read error: a much more frequent sequence differs by one nucleotide. The chain links TRBV20-1 to TRBJ2-3; D tentatively fits TRBD1 or TRBD2 (5 bases each). Germline CDR1 DFQATT, CDR2 SNEGSKA (reference sequence). The CDR3 is made up of 15 amino acids. Trimming removed 6 bases at V and 3 bases at J, with 19 bases between. CDR3 nucleotide sequence: TGCAGTGCCAGAAGTTGGGGACGCAAGACAGATACGCAGTATTTT. Encoded protein: CSARSWGRKTDTQYF.

J is TRBJ2-3 and V is TRBV11-3; D is ambiguous. Trimming left V 0 bases short and J 9 bases short, with 4 bases between. Germline V gene data show CDR1 as SGHNT and CDR2 as YENEEA. The CDR3 has 11 residues. The CDR3 coding sequence is TGTGCCAGCAGCTTAGATCTGACGCAGTATTTT. The encoded protein is CASSLDLTQYF.

With regard to this clonotype: One end of the junction fails to match germline, which may point to a read error. The chain employs TRBV7-4 and TRBJ1-1; D is uncertain. The CDR3 runs to 12 residues. Germline V gene sequence: CDR1 SGHVT, CDR2 SQSDAQ. Here the CDR3 DNA reads TGTGCCAGCAGCTCAGGACTTAGGGAGTCAGTCTTT. This sequence encodes CASSSGLRESVF.

A remark on this clonotype: As the CDR3 is not closed by the conserved phenylalanine or tryptophan, this likely results from a read error. The DNA is omitted, as the CDR3 cannot be located on it reliably, and the CDR3 follows TCRdb's listing. The rearrangement links TRBV7-7 to TRBJ2-1; the table's TRBD1 call for D was not verified on the DNA. Germline V gives CDR1 SSHAT, CDR2 FNYEAQ (reference sequence). The CDR3 has 13 amino acids, counting both end residues. CDR3 sequence: CAGSGGAVHQHFV.

The V call is TRBV5-5, the J call TRBJ2-7; D is possibly TRBD1 (6 bases). V lost 2 bases to trimming and J lost 3 bases, with 15 bases between them. Per germline, CDR1 SGHKS and CDR2 YYEKEE (reference sequence). CDR3 length equals 15 residues. In DNA form, the CDR3 reads TGTGCCAGCAGCTTAGGCGAAGGGGGAGTCTACGAGCAGTACTTC. Its protein product is CASSLGEGGVYEQYF. Using reference TRBV5-5 and TRBJ2-7 for the parts outside the CDR3, the full variable domain is DAGVTQSPTHLIKTRGQQVTLRCSPISGHKSVSWYQQVLGQGPQFIFQYYEKEERGRGNFPDRFSARQFPNYSSELNVNALLLGDSALYLCASSLGEGGVYEQYFGPGTRLTVT.

The chain has TRBV24-1 and TRBJ2-1, with 7 positions matching TRBD1. The junction had 8 bases not matched to a gene; V was cut back by 3 bases and J by 10 bases. The germline gives CDR1 KGHDR, CDR2 SFDVKD. This CDR3 has 14 residues. This CDR3 reads CATSDPYRGGEQFF. CDR3 coding DNA: TGTGCCACCAGTGATCCTTACAGGGGCGGAGAGCAGTTCTTC.

This clonotype was observed once. The rearrangement joins TRBV7-9 to TRBJ2-5, with a tentative D call TRBD1 (7 bases). V lost 4 bases to trimming and J lost 14 bases, with 26 bases between them. Germline V lookup: CDR1 SEHNR, CDR2 FQNEAQ (reference sequence). This CDR3 is 15 amino acids long. CDR3 amino acids: CASSSDPGGTAISYF. In nucleotides, the CDR3 is TGTGCCAGCAGCTCTGATCCAGGCGGGACAGCGATTTCCTACTTC.

The chain joins TRBV9 to TRBJ2-7, with TRBD1 matching over 10 bases. Germline assignment: CDR1 SGDLS and CDR2 YYNGEE. The CDR3 contains 18 residues. V shed 0 bases and J 2 bases; nucleotides not matched to a gene: 11. CDR3 sequence: CASSVGGQGTATPYEQYV. The CDR3 nucleotides are TGTGCCAGCAGCGTAGGGGGACAGGGGACAGCTACGCCCTACGAGCAGTACGTC.

Turning to this clonotype: A junction end diverges from the germline sequence, so it may reflect a read error. CDR3 in amino acids: CASSRRDGGEDYGF. The CDR3 DNA reads TGTGCCAGCAGCAGACGGGACGGGGGCGAGGACTATGGCTTC. V gene TRBV9 combines with J gene TRBJ2-5, with D possibly called TRBD1 or TRBD2 (6 bases each). Germline V lookup: CDR1 SGDLS, CDR2 YYNGEE. There are 14 residues in the CDR3.

This clonotype was detected only once. At one of its ends the junction is not consistent with the germline gene, which may arise from a read error. The chain combines TRBV2 with TRBJ2-3, with no clear D. Germline V gene lookup returns CDR1 SNHLY and CDR2 FYNNEI. The CDR3 has 13 amino acids. CDR3 in DNA: TGTGCCAGCAGCGAAGCCCGCACAGATACGCAGTATTTT. This encodes CASSEARTDTQYF.

About this clonotype itself: One end of the junction is discordant with germline, which a read error may explain. This chain uses TRBV7-8 with TRBJ2-1, with 10 bases aligning to TRBD2. The CDR3 has 15 residues. The germline V gene has CDR1 SGHVS and CDR2 FQNEAQ. The CDR3 sequence: CASSIAGGSDKEQFF. As DNA, the CDR3 is TGTGCCAGCAGCATAGCGGGGGGATCCGATAAGGAGCAGTTCTTC.

A word on this clonotype: The conserved phenylalanine or tryptophan is not found at the CDR3 terminus, so this likely reflects a read error. V gene TRBV7-6 combines with J gene TRBJ2-1; D uncertain. CDR1 is SGHVS, CDR2 FNYEAQ, per germline. The CDR3 is made up of 15 amino acids. This CDR3 is CASSLLPSSYKEQFC. The CDR3 DNA is TGTGCCAGCAGCTTACTTCCGAGCTCCTACAAGGAGCAGTTCTGC.

The J gene is TRBJ1-3, the V gene TRBV10-3; possibly TRBD1 for D (5 bases). Germline CDR1 ENHRY, CDR2 SYGVKD. There are 14 residues in the CDR3. Trimming stripped 4 bases from V and 3 bases from J, with 10 bases between. The CDR3 sequence: CAISGGGSGNTIYF. As DNA, the CDR3 is TGTGCCATCAGTGGTGGGGGAAGTGGAAACACCATATATTTT.

The rearrangement joins TRBV6-5 to TRBJ2-7; tentatively, D is TRBD1 (6 bases). The V end was cut by 8 bases, the J end by 2 bases, with 10 bases between. CDR1 and CDR2 from the germline V gene are MNHEY and SVGAGI. This CDR3 has 12 amino acids. The CDR3 DNA is TGTGCCAGCTCGGACAGTCCCTACGAGCAGTACTTC. Protein sequence: CASSDSPYEQYF.